The 14 T cell receptor beta chains listed next were all sequenced from one sample in a study of T-cell memory formation after mild COVID-19 (dated by TCRdb to the early 2020s). Library preparation was by 5' RACE. TCRdb shows the sequencer as Illumina NovaSeq 6000. The public reads were reanalyzed by TCRdb: fastp trimming at Q25, MiXCR alignment, in-frame beta chains only. Every CDR3 protein is listed once, alongside the most common genes and DNA of its rows. This sample comprises approximately 480,000 distinct CDR3 sequences, over 15% of them detected only once. The ten largest clones represent 10% to 15% of the sample. The material sequenced was PBMCs or a T cell subset sorted from them (not recorded which). The receptor source for this set is an adult woman who had mild COVID-19 (a few samples of this study predate the infection). The sample titles of this study are shuffled in the database, so cell type and time point are left out; the donor was told from shared clones.

This clonotype came up a few times. The chain carries TRBV7-6 and TRBJ2-6; 8 bases map to TRBD1. The germline V gene encodes CDR1 SGHVS and CDR2 FNYEAQ. The junction had 3 bases not matched to a gene; V was cut back by 5 bases and J by 3 bases. This CDR3 is built from 15 residues. CDR3 nucleotide sequence: TGTGCCAGCAGCCCAGGGGGCAATGGGGCCAACGTCCTGACTTTC. Protein sequence: CASSPGGNGANVLTF.

This clonotype was seen a few times. The chain recombines TRBV7-9 with TRBJ2-3; 10 bases line up with TRBD2. The germline CDR1 and CDR2 sequences are SEHNR and FQNEAQ (reference sequence). The CDR3 is 16 amino acids. After removal of 4 bases from V and 0 bases from J, the junction contained 4 bases not matched to a gene. The CDR3 is CASSSERGGSTDTQYF. The DNA of the CDR3 is TGTGCCAGCAGCTCAGAGCGGGGGGGGAGCACAGATACGCAGTATTTT. Combining the CDR3 with reference TRBV7-9 and TRBJ2-3 gives the whole variable domain DTGVSQNPRHKITKRGQNVTFRCDPISEHNRLYWYRQTLGQGPEFLTYFQNEAQLEKSRLLSDRFSAERPKGSFSTLEIQRTEQGDSAMYLCASSSERGGSTDTQYFGPGTRLTVL.

This chain connects TRBV9 to TRBJ2-7; 12 positions agree with TRBD2. Germline CDR1 SGDLS, CDR2 YYNGEE. V lost 0 bases to trimming and J lost 1 base; unmatched junction nucleotides: 14. The length of the CDR3 is 20 residues. The CDR3 nucleotides read TGTGCCAGCAGCGTAGAAGCACAGCGGACTAGCGGGGTGCCTTCCTACGAGCAGTACTTC. It is translated as CASSVEAQRTSGVPSYEQYF.

This clonotype was recorded a few times. The CDR3 here is CASSYPGQGANEQFF. Here the CDR3 DNA reads TGTGCCAGCAGCTATCCGGGACAGGGAGCGAATGAGCAGTTCTTC. The chain couples TRBV7-9 to TRBJ2-1; TRBD1 matches 9 bases. V lost 4 bases, J lost 7 bases, and 8 bases stayed unmatched. Germline lookup yields CDR1 SEHNR and CDR2 FQNEAQ (reference sequence). This CDR3 region has 15 residues.

The chain employs TRBV9 and TRBJ2-5; no firm D call. The CDR3 extends over 14 amino acids. The V gene lost 4 bases and the J gene lost 5 bases, with 15 bases spanning the gap. Germline V gene lookup returns CDR1 SGDLS and CDR2 YYNGEE. The CDR3 coding sequence is TGTGCCAGCAGCTCTCCAGAACGTCGGGAGACCCAGTACTTC. Translated: CASSSPERRETQYF.

V gene TRBV5-6 combines with J gene TRBJ2-7, with 7 bases that match TRBD1. This CDR3 spans 14 amino acids. Germline V gene lookup returns CDR1 SGHDT and CDR2 YYEEEE. Germline trimming cut 2 bases from V and 5 bases from J; bases unmatched to any gene: 7. CDR3 DNA: TGTGCCAGCAGCTTCCGCAGGGGGTGGGACGAGCAGTACTTC. This codes for CASSFRRGWDEQYF.

J is TRBJ2-5 and V is TRBV7-6; unclear D gene. The CDR3 consists of 14 residues. The V and J ends lost 5 bases and 5 bases respectively, with 15 bases between them. The germline CDR1 and CDR2 sequences are SGHVS and FNYEAQ. CDR3 sequence reads: CASSPLSEEETQYF. The CDR3 coding sequence is TGTGCCAGCAGCCCTCTGTCCGAAGAGGAGACCCAGTACTTC.

This clonotype was found a few times. This chain links TRBV29-1 with TRBJ1-3, with D unresolved. Trimming removed 3 bases from V and 0 bases from J, with 6 bases in between. This CDR3 region has 13 residues. Germline V gives CDR1 SQVTM, CDR2 ANQGSEA. Written as DNA, the CDR3 is TGCAGCGTTGAGCGTCCCTCTGGAAACACCATATATTTT. Its translation is CSVERPSGNTIYF.

This clonotype was seen only a few times. The J gene is TRBJ2-3, the V gene TRBV7-8, with 10 bases that match TRBD1. In germline, CDR1 is SGHVS, CDR2 FQNEAQ. V dropped 8 bases and J dropped 0; count of bases not matched to a gene: 14. The CDR3 is 18 amino acids. DNA for the CDR3: TGTGCCAGCTCGCGGACGGGACAGGGGTCAACTAGCACAGATACGCAGTATTTT. Its translation: CASSRTGQGSTSTDTQYF. Based on the CDR3 plus reference TRBV7-8 and TRBJ2-3, the full variable domain is GAGVSQSPRYKVAKRGQDVALRCDPISGHVSLFWYQQALGQGPEFLTYFQNEAQLDKSGLPSDRFFAERPEGSVSTLKIQRTQQEDSAVYLCASSRTGQGSTSTDTQYFGPGTRLTVL.

This clonotype was detected only a few times. The gene calls are TRBV25-1 and TRBJ2-7, with unresolved D. Germline CDR1 reads MGHDK; CDR2 reads SYGVNS. Trimming pared 6 bases from V and 2 bases from J, leaving 14 bases between. The CDR3 totals 14 residues. CDR3 amino acids: CASRGNHPPYEQYF. The CDR3 DNA sequence: TGTGCCAGCAGAGGCAACCACCCACCCTACGAGCAGTACTTC.

The chain couples TRBV29-1 to TRBJ2-3; 8 bases match TRBD2. Germline CDR1 and CDR2: SQVTM and ANQGSEA. Trimming took 1 base from V and 1 from J; bases not matched to a gene: 1. The CDR3 sequence is 14 residues long. CDR3 residues: CSVEVTSGTDTQYF. The DNA for the CDR3 is TGCAGCGTTGAAGTGACTAGCGGCACAGATACGCAGTATTTT.

There are a few counts of this clonotype. The chain carries TRBV7-2 and TRBJ2-7, with 8 bases matching TRBD1. CDR3 length: 17 residues. J was trimmed by 0 bases and V by 1 base; bases with no gene match: 8. In germline, CDR1 is SGHTA, CDR2 FQGNSA. The CDR3 region has the DNA TGTGCCAGCAGCTTAGGGAGGACAGGGAAGAGCTCCTACGAGCAGTACTTC. Translated: CASSLGRTGKSSYEQYF.

This rearrangement joins TRBV7-6 to TRBJ1-1; D call uncertain. The CDR3 is made up of 15 amino acids. Germline assignment: CDR1 SGHVS and CDR2 FNYEAQ. V lost 1 base to trimming and J lost 3 bases, with 12 bases between them. The CDR3 reads CASSLEGGWYTEAFF. As DNA, the CDR3 is TGTGCCAGCAGCTTAGAGGGAGGATGGTACACTGAAGCTTTCTTT.

Only a few counts were recorded for this clonotype. The chain recombines TRBV6-5 with TRBJ1-4; D unclear. The germline gives CDR1 MNHEY, CDR2 SVGAGI. The CDR3 totals 16 residues. With 6 bases removed from V and 0 bases from J, the gap between germline ends came to 14 bases. DNA for the CDR3: TGTGCCAGCAGCCCCTCTCGTCCGGCAACTAATGAAAAACTGTTTTTT. Translation gives CASSPSRPATNEKLFF.